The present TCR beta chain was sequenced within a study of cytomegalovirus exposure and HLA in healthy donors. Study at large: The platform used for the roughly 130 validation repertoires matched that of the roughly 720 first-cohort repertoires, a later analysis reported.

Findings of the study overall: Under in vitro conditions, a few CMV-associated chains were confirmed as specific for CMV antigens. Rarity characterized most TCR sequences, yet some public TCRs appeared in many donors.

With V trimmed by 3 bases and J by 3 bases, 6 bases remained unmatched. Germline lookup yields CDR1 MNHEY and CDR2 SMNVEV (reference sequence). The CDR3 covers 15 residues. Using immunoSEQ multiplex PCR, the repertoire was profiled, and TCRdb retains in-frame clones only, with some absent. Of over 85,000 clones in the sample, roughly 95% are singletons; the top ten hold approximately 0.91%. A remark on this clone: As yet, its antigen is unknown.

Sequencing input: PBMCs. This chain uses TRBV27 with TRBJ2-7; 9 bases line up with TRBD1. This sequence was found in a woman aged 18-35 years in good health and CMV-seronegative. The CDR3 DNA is TGTGCCAGCAGTTTCCTCGGACAGGGGATCTACGAGCAGTACTTC. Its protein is CASSFLGQGIYEQYF.